Shown below are 30 T cell receptor beta chains from a single sample sequenced in a study of T cell changes during pregnancy in multiple sclerosis. TCRdb's copy holds only in-frame clones and misses some; the assay was immunoSEQ multiplex PCR. The data contain 80,000 to 130,000 clones, 90% to 95% of them singletons. The sample consisted of peripheral blood, taken before pregnancy. The receptor set was obtained from a female donor with multiple sclerosis, enrolled in a pregnancy study.

The rearrangement uses TRBV4-1 and TRBJ2-7; 8 bases match TRBD2. V was pared by 4 bases and J by 2 bases, with 7 bases of the junction left unmatched. CDR3 size: 15 residues. The germline CDR1 and CDR2 sequences are MGHRA and YSYEKL. The CDR3 bases are TGCGCCAGCAGCCCCCTCAGCGGGAGTCCCTACGAGCAGTACTTC. Translating it yields CASSPLSGSPYEQYF.

V and J are TRBV4-2 and TRBJ1-2; D unresolved. Germline V CDR1 and CDR2: LGHNA, YNFKEQ. The CDR3 contains 18 residues. The V gene lost 1 base and the J gene lost 2 bases, with 20 bases spanning the gap. CDR3 DNA sequence: TGTGCCAGCAGCCAAGTCCCACCAAACAATCCCCCAAACTATGGCTACACCTTC. Translating gives CASSQVPPNNPPNYGYTF.

J is TRBJ1-5 and V is TRBV19; 10 nucleotides agree with TRBD1. Germline V CDR1 and CDR2: LNHDA, SQIVND (reference sequence). Losses at the gene ends were 6 bases for V and 4 bases for J; bases not matched to a gene: 3. This CDR3 comprises 14 residues. The CDR3 here is CASSDRGRNQPQHF. CDR3 bases: TGTGCCAGTAGCGACAGGGGGCGAAATCAGCCCCAGCATTTT.

The J gene is TRBJ2-3, the V gene TRBV5-6; D perhaps matches TRBD2 (6 bases). Germline-derived CDR1 and CDR2 are SGHDT and YYEEEE. The V gene lost 4 bases and the J gene lost 3 bases, with 15 bases spanning the gap. The length of the CDR3 is 15 residues. Here the CDR3 reads CASSLPGLTTDTQYF. The CDR3 coding sequence is TGTGCCAGCAGCCTACCGGGACTGACGACAGATACGCAGTATTTT.

The chain combines TRBV30 with TRBJ1-5; D unresolved. The CDR3 has 13 residues. Germline loops: CDR1 GTSNPN, CDR2 SVGIG (reference sequence). The V and J ends lost 1 base and 1 base respectively, with 5 bases between them. DNA for the CDR3: TGTGCCTGGAGTGCCCAAAGCAATCAGCCCCAGCATTTT. It is translated as CAWSAQSNQPQHF.

The sample holds one count of this clone. V and J are TRBV2 and TRBJ2-7; 15 nucleotides line up with TRBD2. Trimming cost V 8 bases and J 4 bases; bases outside gene matches: 3. The CDR3 is 14 amino acids. Germline-derived CDR1 and CDR2 are SNHLY and FYNNEI. The CDR3 sequence: CASGLAGGSYEQYF. CDR3 coding DNA: TGTGCCAGCGGACTAGCGGGAGGGAGTTACGAGCAGTACTTC. The variable domain in full, completed from reference TRBV2 and TRBJ2-7, reads EPEVTQTPSHQVTQMGQEVILRCVPISNHLYFYWYRQILGQKVEFLVSFYNNEISEKSEIFDDQFSVERPDGSNFTLKIRSTKLEDSAMYFCASGLAGGSYEQYFGPGTRLTVT.

J is TRBJ2-7 and V is TRBV28, with a tentative D call TRBD2 (5 bases). Looked up from germline, CDR1 is MDHEN and CDR2 is SYDVKM. Trimming took 4 bases from V and 9 from J, leaving 19 bases between them. This CDR3 is built from 14 residues. The CDR3 loop reads CASSSVGVLAGQYF. CDR3 DNA sequence: TGTGCCAGCAGTTCCGTTGGTGTTCTGGCGGGGCAGTACTTC. Variable domain in full (rest from reference TRBV28 and TRBJ2-7): DVKVTQSSRYLVKRTGEKVFLECVQDMDHENMFWYRQDPGLGLRLIYFSYDVKMKEKGDIPEGYSVSREKKERFSLILESASTNQTSMYLCASSSVGVLAGQYFGPGTRLTVT.

The V gene is TRBV20-1, the J gene TRBJ2-7; D gene uncertain. CDR1 and CDR2 from the germline V gene are DFQATT and SNEGSKA (reference sequence). The CDR3 is 11 residues long. Trimming took off 3 bases at V and 7 bases at J, with 10 bases between the two ends. CDR3 residues: CSARPAQEQYF. DNA for the CDR3: TGCAGTGCTAGGCCTGCTCAGGAGCAGTACTTC.

This clone was observed a single time. V and J are TRBV7-9 and TRBJ2-1; 15 bases map to TRBD2. Germline loops: CDR1 SEHNR, CDR2 FQNEAQ (reference sequence). CDR3 length equals 18 residues. V lost 4 bases, J lost 8 bases, and 12 bases stayed unmatched. Here the CDR3 reads CASSSGTSGRRGVYEQFF. CDR3 sequence (DNA): TGTGCCAGCAGCTCTGGGACTAGCGGGAGGCGAGGGGTCTATGAGCAGTTCTTC. Using reference TRBV7-9 and TRBJ2-1 for the parts outside the CDR3, the full variable domain is DTGVSQNPRHKITKRGQNVTFRCDPISEHNRLYWYRQTLGQGPEFLTYFQNEAQLEKSRLLSDRFSAERPKGSFSTLEIQRTEQGDSAMYLCASSSGTSGRRGVYEQFFGPGTRLTVL.

The chain has TRBV7-8 and TRBJ2-1; 13 nucleotides agree with TRBD2. The length of the CDR3 is 15 residues. V trimming: 5 bases; J trimming: 5 bases; junction bases outside the gene matches: 3. Germline CDR1 is SGHVS and CDR2 is FQNEAQ. CDR3 nucleotide sequence: TGTGCCAGCAGCCCCGGGACTAGCGGGAACAATGAGCAGTTCTTC. Its translation is CASSPGTSGNNEQFF.

The rearrangement uses TRBV5-1 and TRBJ2-7, with TRBD1 matching over 9 bases. Germline V gives CDR1 SGHRS, CDR2 YFSETQ. Trimming cost V 3 bases and J 4 bases; bases outside gene matches: 5. The CDR3 is made up of 14 amino acids. The CDR3 DNA sequence: TGCGCCAGCAGCTCCGGGACAGGGCAGTACGAGCAGTACTTC. Amino acids: CASSSGTGQYEQYF.

This sequence joins TRBV28 and TRBJ1-4; TRBD1 is a possible D gene (5 bases). Germline V gene data show CDR1 as MDHEN and CDR2 as SYDVKM. The CDR3 covers 15 residues. V lost 0 bases, J lost 3 bases, and 8 bases lay in between. DNA for the CDR3: TGTGCCAGCAGTTTATGGGGGGGATCTAATGAAAAACTGTTTTTT. Translating it yields CASSLWGGSNEKLFF.

For the CDR3, the DNA is TGTGCCAGCAGTGTGGTCAGGGGGGAGACCCAGTACTTC. The encoded protein is CASSVVRGETQYF. The chain employs TRBV2 and TRBJ2-5; 7 bases fit TRBD1. The CDR3 has 13 residues. The V gene end was trimmed by 4 bases and the J gene end by 5 bases; junction bases not matched to a gene: 4. CDR1 is SNHLY, CDR2 FYNNEI, per germline.

The chain joins TRBV6-1 to TRBJ2-1; TRBD2 might be the D (5 bases). The germline V and J ends were trimmed by 5 bases and 0 bases, with 11 bases remaining between them. The CDR3 is 15 amino acids. Germline CDR1 and CDR2: MNHNS and SASEGT. For the CDR3, the DNA is TGTGCCAGCAGTTTGCGGGTAAGCTCCTACAATGAGCAGTTCTTC. As protein: CASSLRVSSYNEQFF.

The rearrangement links TRBV7-2 to TRBJ2-7; the match to TRBD1 covers 10 bases. The germline gives CDR1 SGHTA, CDR2 FQGNSA. The CDR3 length is 12 residues. V shed 5 bases and J 6 bases; nucleotides not matched to a gene: 1. The CDR3 nucleotides read TGTGCCAGCAGCCGGACAGGGGGCGAGCAGTACTTC. The encoded protein is CASSRTGGEQYF.

CDR3 nucleotides: TGTGCCAGCAGCCCTAGTAGCCCCCAAGGGACAGGAATCCTTGAAGCTTTCTTT. The encoded protein is CASSPSSPQGTGILEAFF. V is TRBV7-9 and J is TRBJ1-1; 8 nucleotides match TRBD1. The CDR3 is 18 residues long. Trimming removed 5 bases from V and 7 bases from J; junction bases left unmatched: 21. Germline V gene sequence: CDR1 SEHNR, CDR2 FQNEAQ (reference sequence).

This chain joins TRBV14 and TRBJ1-2, with D perhaps matching TRBD1 (5 bases). The CDR3 is made up of 14 amino acids. V lost 0 bases and J 4 bases, leaving 9 bases between the germline ends. The germline V gene has CDR1 SGHDN and CDR2 FVKESK. The CDR3 protein is CASSQEQGGYGYTF. For the CDR3, the DNA is TGTGCCAGCAGCCAAGAGCAGGGCGGCTATGGCTACACCTTC.

CDR3 protein: CAWIMDRENEQFF. The CDR3 DNA follows: TGTGCCTGGATCATGGACAGGGAAAATGAGCAGTTCTTC. This chain joins TRBV30 and TRBJ2-1, with 8 bases that match TRBD1. Trimming took 4 bases from V and 7 from J; bases not matched to a gene: 6. The CDR3 runs to 13 residues. Germline CDR1 reads GTSNPN; CDR2 reads SVGIG (reference sequence).

Only one count was recorded for this clone. The chain uses TRBV11-2 and TRBJ1-3, with D tentatively TRBD1 (5 bases). Germline V CDR1 and CDR2: SGHAT, FQNNGV. V was shortened by 5 bases and J by 0 bases, with 17 bases between the two germline ends. The CDR3 has 17 residues. The chain's CDR3 is CASSLAGRQLSGNTIYF. The CDR3 nucleotides read TGTGCCAGCAGCCTTGCGGGAAGACAGCTCTCTGGAAACACCATATATTTT.

The V and J genes are TRBV30 and TRBJ2-1, with D perhaps matching TRBD2 (6 bases). V shed 0 bases and J shed 10 bases, with 16 bases lying between them. Germline CDR1 and CDR2: GTSNPN and SVGIG (reference sequence). The length of the CDR3 is 14 residues. CDR3 sequence reads: CAWSVVLATKEQFF. The CDR3 nucleotides read TGTGCCTGGAGTGTAGTGCTAGCGACGAAAGAGCAGTTCTTC.

The chain has TRBV19 and TRBJ1-1; D might be TRBD1 (6 bases). The V and J ends lost 6 bases and 1 base respectively, with 15 bases between them. CDR3 size: 15 residues. Germline-derived CDR1 and CDR2 are LNHDA and SQIVND (reference sequence). CDR3 sequence reads: CASSLLLTGNTEAFF. The DNA of the CDR3 is TGTGCCAGTAGCCTTCTATTGACAGGGAACACTGAAGCTTTCTTT.

The gene calls are TRBV27 and TRBJ2-2; D perhaps matches TRBD2 (5 bases). This CDR3 spans 15 amino acids. Germline CDR1 MNHEY, CDR2 SMNVEV (reference sequence). Trimming removed 3 bases at V and 5 bases at J, with 13 bases between. The CDR3 sequence: CASSFLARRTGELFF. CDR3 in DNA: TGTGCCAGCAGTTTCTTAGCGCGGCGAACCGGGGAGCTGTTTTTT.

This rearrangement joins TRBV6-5 to TRBJ1-5; TRBD1 agrees at 8 bases. The CDR3 is 15 residues long. CDR1 is MNHEY and CDR2 is SVGAGI in the germline V gene. With 4 bases clipped from V and 2 bases from J, the junction kept 4 bases outside the gene matches. The CDR3: CASSSGGTGNQPQHF. CDR3 nucleotides: TGTGCCAGCAGTTCAGGGGGCACGGGCAATCAGCCCCAGCATTTT.

The genes are TRBV27 and TRBJ2-1, with TRBD1 matching 9 bases. J was trimmed by 3 bases and V by 4 bases; bases with no gene match: 4. CDR3 size: 15 residues. CDR1 is MNHEY and CDR2 is SMNVEV in the germline V gene (reference sequence). The CDR3 here is CASSSPGQGYNEQFF. In nucleotides, the CDR3 is TGTGCCAGCAGTTCCCCGGGACAGGGCTACAATGAGCAGTTCTTC.

This clone appeared once. This rearrangement joins TRBV19 to TRBJ1-5, with a tentative D call TRBD1 (5 bases). Per germline, CDR1 LNHDA and CDR2 SQIVND (reference sequence). V was trimmed by 8 bases and J by 3 bases, leaving 17 bases between them. The CDR3 consists of 15 residues. CDR3 DNA sequence: TGTGCCAGTCGAGCCATGACAGAATTCAATCAGCCCCAGCATTTT. It translates to CASRAMTEFNQPQHF.

V is TRBV18 and J is TRBJ2-1; 10 nucleotides align to TRBD2. This CDR3 has 16 residues. V shed 0 bases, J shed 8 bases, and the junction held 7 bases outside the gene matches. The germline V gene encodes CDR1 KGHSH and CDR2 LQKENI. Here the CDR3 DNA reads TGTGCCAGCTCACCACCGTCAAGCGGGGGGGTCCATGAGCAGTTCTTC. It codes for CASSPPSSGGVHEQFF.

The chain employs TRBV2 and TRBJ2-7; 7 bases fit TRBD2. The trim removed 4 bases at V and 2 bases at J, leaving 8 bases unmatched. The CDR3 extends over 15 amino acids. From germline, CDR1 is SNHLY and CDR2 FYNNEI. The CDR3 region is CASSGLAVATYEQYF. The CDR3 DNA reads as TGTGCCAGCAGTGGGCTAGCGGTCGCTACCTACGAGCAGTACTTC.

The chain links TRBV27 to TRBJ2-7; D gene unclear. Germline CDR1 is MNHEY and CDR2 is SMNVEV (reference sequence). The CDR3 length is 14 residues. Trimming took 3 bases from V and 3 from J, leaving 12 bases between them. CDR3 sequence (DNA): TGTGCCAGCAGTTTCAACAGCCGACACTACGAGCAGTACTTC. It encodes CASSFNSRHYEQYF.

The V call is TRBV4-1, the J call TRBJ1-1; 9 bases map to TRBD1. The CDR3 has 16 residues. The V gene's germline CDR1 is MGHRA and CDR2 YSYEKL. The J segment lost 12 bases and the V segment lost 0 bases, leaving 14 bases of the junction unmatched. The CDR3 loop reads CASSQEGGGRDRESFF. The DNA for the CDR3 is TGCGCCAGCAGCCAAGAGGGGGGTGGACGGGACAGGGAATCTTTCTTT.

CDR3 sequence (DNA): TGTGCCAGCAGCCCCCGGACTAGCGGAAATTACAATGAGCAGTTCTTC. Encoded protein: CASSPRTSGNYNEQFF. The rearrangement joins TRBV7-8 to TRBJ2-1; 10 bases are shared with TRBD2. V dropped 5 bases and J dropped 4; count of bases not matched to a gene: 8. The CDR3 is 16 residues long. Looked up from germline, CDR1 is SGHVS and CDR2 is FQNEAQ.